A selection of T cell receptor beta chains follows, all from one sample in a study of blood T cell repertoires in COVID-19. Libraries were prepared by immunoSEQ multiplex PCR; TCRdb keeps only in-frame clonotypes and omits some of them. The sample carries about 100,000 clones, 80% recorded once. Specimen: peripheral blood. The receptors come from a man aged 65-85 years with acute or convalescent COVID-19. CDR3s include the opening cysteine and the closing phenylalanine or tryptophan. A D gene is named only where the DNA matches it firmly. Size tells how often a clone was seen (once, few, many) or the class of an expanded clone, and some rows leave it out.

j_call: TRBJ1-5; v_call: TRBV5-1; d_call: TRBD1; clone_size: .; cdr3_nt: TGCGCCAGCAGCAGGACAGGGGAGGTGAGTCAGCCCCAGCATTTT; cdr3_aa: CASSRTGEVSQPQHF
j_call: TRBJ1-6; v_call: TRBV5-1; d_call: TRBD1; clone_size: once; cdr3_nt: TGCGCCAGCAGCCCGTGGACAGGGGAGGTAGGATCACCCCTCCACTTT; cdr3_aa: CASSPWTGEVGSPLHF
j_call: TRBJ1-2; v_call: TRBV24-1; d_call: .; clone_size: .; cdr3_nt: TGTGCCACCAGCAAGGACAGACCTAACTATGGCTACACCTTC; cdr3_aa: CATSKDRPNYGYTF
j_call: TRBJ1-2; v_call: TRBV10-1; d_call: TRBD1; clone_size: .; cdr3_nt: TGCGCCAGCAGTGAAGGGACAGACTCCAACTATGGCTACACCTTC; cdr3_aa: CASSEGTDSNYGYTF
j_call: TRBJ1-1; v_call: TRBV4-3; d_call: TRBD1; clone_size: .; cdr3_nt: TGCGCCAGCAGCCAAGATGGTCAGGGGGACACTGAAGCTTTCTTT; cdr3_aa: CASSQDGQGDTEAFF
j_call: TRBJ2-2; v_call: TRBV14; d_call: .; clone_size: .; cdr3_nt: TGTGCCAGCAGCCAAAACGAGGGCACCGGGGAGCTGTTTTTT; cdr3_aa: CASSQNEGTGELFF
j_call: TRBJ1-5; v_call: TRBV7-9; d_call: TRBD1; clone_size: once; cdr3_nt: TGTGCCAGCAGCTCGACCCAGGGGGCCTATAGCAATCAGCCCCAGCATTTT; cdr3_aa: CASSSTQGAYSNQPQHF
j_call: TRBJ1-2; v_call: TRBV9; d_call: .; clone_size: .; cdr3_nt: TGTGCCAGCAGCCCCCTGTCCGACACTGATGGCTACACCTTC; cdr3_aa: CASSPLSDTDGYTF
j_call: TRBJ2-5; v_call: TRBV4-3; d_call: .; clone_size: .; cdr3_nt: TGCGCCAGCAGCACAAACGGGATGATCCAAGAGACCCAGTACTTC; cdr3_aa: CASSTNGMIQETQYF
j_call: TRBJ2-3; v_call: TRBV10-2; d_call: TRBD1; clone_size: once; cdr3_nt: TGCGCCAGCAGTGCCCAGGGGGCTAGCACAGATACGCAGTATTTT; cdr3_aa: CASSAQGASTDTQYF
j_call: TRBJ1-6; v_call: TRBV5-1; d_call: .; clone_size: .; cdr3_nt: TGCGCCAGCCCAGGGCTGTCCTATAATTCACCCCTCCACTTT; cdr3_aa: CASPGLSYNSPLHF
j_call: TRBJ1-4; v_call: TRBV4-3; d_call: .; clone_size: .; cdr3_nt: TGCGCCAGCAGCCAAGATATAGGGCAGGGAGGAGAAAAACTGTTTTTT; cdr3_aa: CASSQDIGQGGEKLFF
j_call: TRBJ1-2; v_call: TRBV7-2; d_call: .; clone_size: once; cdr3_nt: TGTGCCAGCAGCTTAGCTACGGGGTCGGTAGATGGCTACACCTTC; cdr3_aa: CASSLATGSVDGYTF
j_call: TRBJ2-1; v_call: TRBV9; d_call: TRBD2; clone_size: .; cdr3_nt: TGTGCCAGCAGCCCCCGGACTAGTACGGCACATGAGCAGTTCTTC; cdr3_aa: CASSPRTSTAHEQFF
j_call: TRBJ1-1; v_call: TRBV11-2; d_call: TRBD1; clone_size: .; cdr3_nt: TGTGCCAGCAGCTTAAACCAGGGACAGAAGGCGAGTCTTGAAGCTTTCTTT; cdr3_aa: CASSLNQGQKASLEAFF
j_call: TRBJ2-5; v_call: TRBV18; d_call: .; clone_size: .; cdr3_nt: TGTGCCAGCTCACTTCGTTCGGAGACCCAGTACTTC; cdr3_aa: CASSLRSETQYF
j_call: TRBJ1-2; v_call: TRBV2; d_call: .; clone_size: .; cdr3_nt: TGTGCCAGCAGTGAAGGGAGAGCAGTCTATGGCTACACCTTC; cdr3_aa: CASSEGRAVYGYTF
j_call: TRBJ2-1; v_call: TRBV25-1; d_call: TRBD1; clone_size: .; cdr3_nt: TGTGCCAGCGGAAGGACAGGGGTCAATGAGCAGTTCTTC; cdr3_aa: CASGRTGVNEQFF
j_call: TRBJ2-4; v_call: TRBV5-1; d_call: TRBD2; clone_size: .; cdr3_nt: TGCGCCAGCAGCTCCCTGACTAGCGGGGGGGCGACGTACTTC; cdr3_aa: CASSSLTSGGATYF